Presented here are 32 T cell receptor beta chains from one specimen sequenced in a study of blood T cell repertoires in COVID-19 (dated by TCRdb to 2020 to 2021). Preparation of the library involved the immunoSEQ multiplex PCR assay. TCRdb took this table from immuneACCESS and kept in-frame rearrangements with V and J called. Such tables lack part of the clones; where checked against another copy, unresolved V genes explain under half of the gap, and the rest is unexplained. The sample table records tens of thousands of clones; 75% to 90% of these occur just once. The ten largest account for around 12% of the sample. Sequencing was done on a sample of peripheral blood. All receptors come from a human donor in a cohort sampled during active COVID-19.

This chain links TRBV18 with TRBJ2-7; possibly TRBD1 for D (6 bases). The CDR3 contains 15 residues. The germline CDR1 and CDR2 sequences are KGHSH and LQKENI. V gave up 3 bases and J gave up 4 bases, with 16 bases separating them. For the CDR3, the DNA is TGTGCCAGCTCACCGATGGGGGCAGGGCTATACGAGCAGTACTTC. This sequence encodes CASSPMGAGLYEQYF.

CDR3 sequence reads: CASSLASNANEKLFF. As DNA, the CDR3 is TGTGCCAGCAGCTTGGCCTCTAATGCAAATGAAAAACTGTTTTTT. The chain is built from TRBV5-5 and TRBJ1-4; D is undetermined. Between the trimmed V and J ends, which lost 0 bases and 5 bases, there was a span of 11 bases. Germline V gives CDR1 SGHKS, CDR2 YYEKEE (reference sequence). The CDR3 extends over 15 amino acids.

The gene calls are TRBV5-4 and TRBJ1-6; 8 bases map to TRBD1. There are 15 residues in the CDR3. V lost 7 bases to trimming and J lost 10 bases; unmatched junction nucleotides: 13. Germline CDR1 reads SGHNT; CDR2 reads YYREEE (reference sequence). CDR3 loop: CASQAGQGLRSPLHF. In DNA, the CDR3 is TGTGCCAGCCAGGCCGGACAGGGATTGCGCTCACCCCTCCACTTT.

J is TRBJ1-3 and V is TRBV30, with D unresolved. Trimming took 7 bases from V and 0 from J, leaving 10 bases between them. From germline, CDR1 is GTSNPN and CDR2 SVGIG (reference sequence). The CDR3 length is 13 residues. The CDR3, as DNA: TGTGCCTCCAACACGATCTCTGGAAACACCATATATTTT. Protein sequence: CASNTISGNTIYF.

The chain links TRBV30 to TRBJ2-5; a weak D match, TRBD2 (5 bases). In germline, CDR1 is GTSNPN, CDR2 SVGIG (reference sequence). CDR3 length equals 13 residues. With 5 bases removed from V and 1 base from J, the gap between germline ends came to 11 bases. In nucleotides, the CDR3 is TGTGCCTGGGGTATCGGGGTCCAAGAGACCCAGTACTTC. As protein: CAWGIGVQETQYF.

The V call is TRBV7-3, the J call TRBJ2-1, with D hard to call. The CDR3 contains 16 residues. V gave up 0 bases and J gave up 5 bases, with 14 bases separating them. CDR1 and CDR2 from the germline V gene are SGHTA and FQGTGA. CDR3 region: CASSLTGSKKNNEQFF. In DNA form, the CDR3 reads TGTGCCAGCAGCTTAACGGGCTCCAAAAAGAACAATGAGCAGTTCTTC.

The chain recombines TRBV6-2 or TRBV6-3 with TRBJ2-7; 9 positions match TRBD1. Trimming took 4 bases from V and 6 from J; bases not matched to a gene: 10. The CDR3 runs to 15 residues. Germline V CDR1 and CDR2: MNHEY, SVGEGT. CDR3 nucleotide sequence: TGTGCCAGCAGTTTTACCTCCCGGACAGGGGCCGAGCAGTACTTC. It encodes CASSFTSRTGAEQYF.

V gene TRBV4-1 combines with J gene TRBJ2-3, with D possibly being TRBD2 (6 bases). CDR1 MGHRA and CDR2 YSYEKL come from the germline V gene. Trimming stripped 4 bases from V and 5 bases from J, with 13 bases between. This CDR3 has 14 residues. Here the CDR3 DNA reads TGCGCCAGCAGCCCGGGCCCGGGGGTAGATACGCAGTATTTT. This translates into CASSPGPGVDTQYF.

The genes are TRBV11-2 and TRBJ1-4, with a weak D call TRBD1 (5 bases). The germline V and J ends were trimmed by 5 bases and 4 bases, with 11 bases remaining between them. Germline V gene sequence: CDR1 SGHAT, CDR2 FQNNGV. This CDR3 comprises 14 residues. CDR3 protein: CASSPSRGNEKLFF. CDR3 DNA sequence: TGTGCCAGCAGCCCTTCAAGGGGTAATGAAAAACTGTTTTTT.

The chain recombines TRBV10-2 with TRBJ2-2, with unresolved D. V was pared by 2 bases and J by 5 bases, with 6 bases between. This CDR3 is 13 amino acids long. Germline assignment: CDR1 WSHSY and CDR2 SAAADI. The DNA for the CDR3 is TGCGCCAGCAGTGAGGTAGTAACCGGGGAGCTGTTTTTT. Protein sequence: CASSEVVTGELFF.

The chain combines TRBV2 with TRBJ2-1, with D tentatively TRBD1 (6 bases). Trimming left V 6 bases short and J 5 bases short, with 8 bases between. The germline V gene has CDR1 SNHLY and CDR2 FYNNEI. The CDR3 sequence is 12 residues long. The CDR3 coding sequence is TGTGCCAGCAGCTACAGGGACAATGAGCAGTTCTTC. Its protein product is CASSYRDNEQFF. Filled out from reference TRBV2 and TRBJ2-1, the complete variable domain reads EPEVTQTPSHQVTQMGQEVILRCVPISNHLYFYWYRQILGQKVEFLVSFYNNEISEKSEIFDDQFSVERPDGSNFTLKIRSTKLEDSAMYFCASSYRDNEQFFGPGTRLTVL.

The rearrangement joins TRBV5-1 to TRBJ2-4; 7 bases are a match to TRBD1. Germline V gene data show CDR1 as SGHRS and CDR2 as YFSETQ. This CDR3 comprises 15 residues. With 2 bases clipped from V and 3 bases from J, the junction kept 5 bases outside the gene matches. CDR3 in DNA: TGCGCCAGCAGCTTTACAGGGGATGGCAAAAACATTCAGTACTTC. Its protein is CASSFTGDGKNIQYF.

The chain joins TRBV7-2 to TRBJ2-3; TRBD2 matches 7 bases. Germline CDR1 SGHTA, CDR2 FQGNSA. The V gene end was trimmed by 4 bases and the J gene end by 3 bases; junction bases not matched to a gene: 4. This CDR3 is 14 amino acids long. The DNA of the CDR3 is TGTGCCAGCAGCTCCTTAGCGGGTACAGATACGCAGTATTTT. This codes for CASSSLAGTDTQYF.

The chain uses TRBV18 and TRBJ1-1, with TRBD1 matching over 11 bases. Germline assignment: CDR1 KGHSH and CDR2 LQKENI. V was clipped by 5 bases and J by 3 bases; unmatched bases: 14. The CDR3 is 18 amino acids. The CDR3 DNA is TGTGCCAGCTCAACCCGGACAGGGGGCATAGGTATGGACACTGAAGCTTTCTTT. Amino acids: CASSTRTGGIGMDTEAFF.

Only a few counts were recorded for this clone. The rearrangement links TRBV3-1 (or the pseudogene TRBV3-2) to TRBJ2-1; the match to TRBD2 covers 12 bases. The V gene's germline CDR1 is LGHDT and CDR2 YNNKEL (reference sequence). This CDR3 region has 19 residues. J was trimmed by 4 bases and V by 1 base; bases with no gene match: 11. In DNA, the CDR3 is TGTGCCAGCAGCCAAGGCCTTACTAGCGGGGGGACCCGGTACAATGAGCAGTTCTTC. Translation gives CASSQGLTSGGTRYNEQFF.

The chain employs TRBV27 and TRBJ2-3; D not certain. CDR3 length: 12 amino acids. Germline loops: CDR1 MNHEY, CDR2 SMNVEV (reference sequence). Trimming cost V 6 bases and J 5 bases, with 9 bases left between them. The CDR3 DNA follows: TGTGCCAGCAGGGGTGAGCGAGATACGCAGTATTTT. It codes for CASRGERDTQYF.

This sequence joins TRBV7-3 and TRBJ2-3; 11 bases line up with TRBD2. This CDR3 comprises 16 residues. Germline V gives CDR1 SGHTA, CDR2 FQGTGA. The V and J ends lost 1 base and 4 bases, in that order; junction bases with no gene match: 4. CDR3 region: CASSLIGTSGSDTQYF. The CDR3 DNA sequence: TGTGCCAGCAGCTTAATCGGGACTAGCGGTTCAGATACGCAGTATTTT.

The chain employs TRBV5-1 and TRBJ1-3; 7 nucleotides align to TRBD1. The length of the CDR3 is 16 residues. The V gene end was trimmed by 3 bases and the J gene end by 0 bases; junction bases not matched to a gene: 6. Germline loops: CDR1 SGHRS, CDR2 YFSETQ. As DNA, the CDR3 is TGCGCCAGCAGCTCGCCAGACAGGGCCTCTGGAAACACCATATATTTT. It encodes CASSSPDRASGNTIYF.

This chain connects TRBV3-1 (or the pseudogene TRBV3-2) to TRBJ2-7; 7 bases line up with TRBD1. V lost 4 bases to trimming and J lost 3 bases; unmatched junction nucleotides: 12. Germline lookup yields CDR1 LGHDT and CDR2 YNNKEL (reference sequence). This CDR3 spans 16 amino acids. Written as DNA, the CDR3 is TGTGCCAGCAGCCGAGTGATACCGGGACAGAGCTACGAGCAGTACTTC. Amino acids: CASSRVIPGQSYEQYF.

This sequence joins TRBV15 and TRBJ2-7; 8 positions match TRBD1. The V gene end was trimmed by 0 bases and the J gene end by 7 bases; junction bases not matched to a gene: 8. Looked up from germline, CDR1 is LNHNV and CDR2 is YYDKDF (reference sequence). This CDR3 spans 15 amino acids. The CDR3 spells CATSRDRDRGKEQYF. The CDR3 DNA reads TGTGCCACCAGCAGAGATCGCGACAGGGGAAAAGAGCAGTACTTC.

This clone was seen more than once but under ten times. J is TRBJ2-2 and V is TRBV4-2; 7 bases align to TRBD2. The CDR3 runs 17 residues. Germline V gives CDR1 LGHNA, CDR2 YNFKEQ. Trimming at V came to 0 bases and at J to 1 base, leaving 5 bases not matched to a gene. The CDR3 nucleotides read TGTGCCAGCAGCCAAGATCCGGGCGGGGGGAACACCGGGGAGCTGTTTTTT. It specifies CASSQDPGGGNTGELFF.

This chain joins TRBV7-2 and TRBJ2-5; D is perhaps TRBD2 (6 bases). V lost 5 bases, J lost 3 bases, and 13 bases lay in between. CDR1 is SGHTA and CDR2 is FQGNSA in the germline V gene. The CDR3 extends over 14 amino acids. This CDR3 reads CASSPRGLKETQYF. The CDR3 bases are TGTGCCAGCAGCCCGCGGGGTCTTAAAGAGACCCAGTACTTC.

The rearrangement joins TRBV19 to TRBJ2-1, with D hard to call. Looked up from germline, CDR1 is LNHDA and CDR2 is SQIVND (reference sequence). The CDR3 has 15 amino acids. V gave up 2 bases and J gave up 4 bases, with 12 bases separating them. CDR3 nucleotide sequence: TGTGCCAGTAGTATATCGCCAGCCAGGTACAATGAGCAGTTCTTC. This gives the protein CASSISPARYNEQFF.

The V gene is TRBV10-3, the J gene TRBJ1-2, with TRBD1 as a possible D gene (5 bases). This CDR3 has 15 amino acids. The V and J ends lost 6 bases and 4 bases respectively, with 18 bases between them. The germline CDR1 and CDR2 sequences are ENHRY and SYGVKD. The CDR3 loop is CAISLLGGEGYGYTF. The CDR3 bases are TGTGCCATCAGCCTGCTGGGGGGGGAGGGCTATGGCTACACCTTC.

V is TRBV16 and J is TRBJ2-7, with TRBD1 matching over 7 bases. CDR1 is KGHSY and CDR2 is FQNENV in the germline V gene. CDR3 length equals 14 residues. The ends lost 3 bases at V and 3 bases at J; junction bases unmatched: 5. The CDR3: CASSHLGQIYEQYF. For the CDR3, the DNA is TGTGCCAGCAGCCATTTGGGACAGATCTACGAGCAGTACTTC.

This clone appeared a few times. The chain combines TRBV5-1 with TRBJ2-7, with a tentative D call TRBD1 (5 bases). This CDR3 spans 15 amino acids. Germline loops: CDR1 SGHRS, CDR2 YFSETQ. Trimming took 2 bases from V and 2 from J, leaving 14 bases between them. The CDR3 bases are TGCGCCAGCAGCTTTCGAACAGGACCTACCTACGAGCAGTACTTC. It translates to CASSFRTGPTYEQYF. The full variable domain, completed using reference TRBV5-1 and TRBJ2-7, is KAGVTQTPRYLIKTRGQQVTLSCSPISGHRSVSWYQQTPGQGLQFLFEYFSETQRNKGNFPGRFSGRQFSNSRSEMNVSTLELGDSALYLCASSFRTGPTYEQYFGPGTRLTVT.

This sequence joins TRBV5-6 and TRBJ2-7; D possibly corresponds to TRBD2 (6 bases). V was clipped by 6 bases and J by 2 bases, with 12 bases between them. The CDR3 spans 13 residues. Germline CDR1 is SGHDT and CDR2 is YYEEEE. The CDR3 coding sequence is TGTGCCAGCACAGGGACTGGCACCTACGAGCAGTACTTC. This translates into CASTGTGTYEQYF.

This clone was found a few times. The genes are TRBV11-2 and TRBJ1-5; D is possibly TRBD1 (6 bases). Looked up from germline, CDR1 is SGHAT and CDR2 is FQNNGV. The V end was cut by 2 bases, the J end by 7 bases, with 15 bases between. The CDR3 extends over 15 amino acids. This CDR3 is CASSLRNREGQPQHF. The CDR3 DNA reads as TGTGCCAGCAGCTTACGCAACAGGGAGGGCCAGCCCCAGCATTTT.

The chain uses TRBV6-5 and TRBJ2-1, with 9 bases that match TRBD1. CDR1 MNHEY and CDR2 SVGAGI come from the germline V gene. The J segment lost 4 bases and the V segment lost 9 bases, leaving 10 bases of the junction unmatched. The CDR3 loop spans 15 amino acids. The CDR3 loop reads CARQTTDRGYNEQFF. CDR3 DNA: TGTGCCAGACAAACTACGGACAGGGGATACAATGAGCAGTTCTTC.

The V and J genes are TRBV9 and TRBJ2-3, with a possible D match to TRBD1 (5 bases). The CDR3 consists of 16 residues. Looked up from germline, CDR1 is SGDLS and CDR2 is YYNGEE. V lost 1 base and J lost 6, with 18 bases in between. As DNA, the CDR3 is TGTGCCAGCAGCGTAACGGTTACCAGGGTAAGCGATACGCAGTATTTT. This translates into CASSVTVTRVSDTQYF.

This sequence joins TRBV9 and TRBJ1-5; TRBD1 aligns across 12 bases. Germline CDR1 SGDLS, CDR2 YYNGEE. After removal of 4 bases from V and 1 base from J, the junction contained 3 bases not matched to a gene. CDR3 length equals 16 residues. CDR3 nucleotides: TGTGCCAGCAGCCCGGGACAGGGGGCGAGCAATCAGCCCCAGCATTTT. It encodes CASSPGQGASNQPQHF.

V and J are TRBV7-8 and TRBJ1-2, with unresolved D. Germline V gene data show CDR1 as SGHVS and CDR2 as FQNEAQ. V lost 5 bases and J 8 bases, leaving 12 bases between the germline ends. The CDR3 extends over 12 amino acids. For the CDR3, the DNA is TGTGCCAGCAGCATAGATTTGGGCGGCTACACCTTC. Amino acid sequence: CASSIDLGGYTF.